This paragraph reports one T cell receptor beta chain. This record comes from a study of T cell changes during pregnancy in multiple sclerosis. TCRdb keeps only in-frame clones here, not all; method: immunoSEQ multiplex PCR. The sample lists some 40,000 clones; around 92% were seen once. The V end was cut by 7 bases, the J end by 5 bases, with 17 bases between. CDR3 size: 14 residues. The germline V gene has CDR1 SGHRS and CDR2 YFSETQ. Sequenced material: CD4+ T cells from peripheral blood mononuclear cells, taken in the third trimester of pregnancy. The sequence derives from a female donor with multiple sclerosis, enrolled in a pregnancy study. The chain links TRBV5-1 to TRBJ2-3; possibly TRBD1 for D (6 bases). The CDR3, as DNA: TGCGCCAGCGGCCGGGGTTCGACAGGAGATACGCAGTATTTT. Its protein is CASGRGSTGDTQYF.